This T cell receptor beta chain was observed in a study of T-cell reconstitution after alpha-beta-depleted transplantation in children. The study's findings and limits: Several hundred graft clones that had expanded were reportedly the source of alpha-beta T cells about two months after transplant.

Only a few counts were recorded for this clonotype. Its antigen is not identified. The library targeted TCRbeta and was prepared with unique molecular identifiers. TCRdb ran MiXCR on the PCR reads and lists one entry per CDR3 protein. The sample lists tens of thousands of distinct CDR3 sequences, around 40% seen once, with 95% to 98% in the top ten. CDR1 and CDR2 (germline): SGHTA, FQGNSA. V trimming: 3 bases; J trimming: 6 bases; junction bases outside the gene matches: 7. The CDR3 is 15 amino acids. The rearrangement links TRBV7-2 to TRBJ1-2; 10 positions agree with TRBD1. This TCR derives from a male patient younger than 18 who had a stem cell transplant for acute lymphoblastic leukemia, so the T cells may come from the graft donor. The sequencing used PBMCs, mostly from graft donor cells, collected 360 days after TCRalphabeta/CD19-depleted stem cell transplant. The DNA for the CDR3 is TGTGCCAGCAGCTTTCGGACAGGGGGATTAGATGGCTACACCTTC. Translated, it gives CASSFRTGGLDGYTF. Complete variable domain (other parts from reference TRBV7-2 and TRBJ1-2): GAGVSQSPSNKVTEKGKDVELRCDPISGHTALYWYRQSLGQGLEFLIYFQGNSAPDKSGLPSDRFSAERTGGSVSTLTIQRTQQEDSAVYLCASSFRTGGLDGYTFGSGTRLTVV.